This TCR beta chain appears in the sequencing data of a study of blood T cell repertoires in COVID-19. Study-level information: Spain, Italy and the United States supplied samples that represented acute and convalescent COVID-19.

In the authors' workflow: From reference gene primer amplification, estimates of nucleated cell counts were derived. Clones were read by immunoSEQ multiplex PCR, and TCRdb kept only the in-frame ones, dropping some. V, J and clone size reflect that table, while D and trimming were determined from the DNA. The sample lists 270,000 or so clones; roughly 84% were seen once. Germline assignment: CDR1 LGHNT and CDR2 FRNRAP. The CDR3 has 14 residues. Trimming shortened V by 6 bases and J by 2 bases, and 10 bases separated the two germline ends. The receptor was derived from a woman aged 18-29 years with acute or convalescent COVID-19. The V and J genes are TRBV12-5 and TRBJ1-4, with D maybe TRBD1 (5 bases). The specimen sequenced was peripheral blood. The CDR3 nucleotides are TGTGCTAGTGGACTGACAGTGACTAATGAAAAACTGTTTTTT. It translates to CASGLTVTNEKLFF.